These 26 T cell receptor beta chains came from one sample sequenced in a study of blood T cells in healthy people across ages. Together with a sample-barcoded 5' primer, a J-beta primer mix was included in a second PCR lasting about 7 to 12 cycles. In TCRdb, the 5' RACE reads were re-called with MiXCR into one record per CDR3 protein. The profile shows fewer than 700,000 distinct CDR3 sequences, less than 45% of them singletons. Source material: blood. The receptors were sampled from a man older than 75 in good health.

This clonotype was detected only a few times. The chain uses TRBV6-2 or TRBV6-3 and TRBJ2-5; D ambiguous. Looked up from germline, CDR1 is MNHEY and CDR2 is SVGEGT. The CDR3 sequence is 11 residues long. The V end lost 2 bases, the J end lost 6 bases, and 4 bases lay between the germline ends. CDR3 loop: CASSYRKTQYF. The CDR3 DNA reads as TGTGCCAGCAGTTACCGGAAGACCCAGTACTTC.

The V and J genes are TRBV7-2 and TRBJ1-6, with D possibly TRBD1 on 6 matching bases. The V and J ends lost 5 bases and 9 bases respectively, with 20 bases between them. Germline V gene lookup returns CDR1 SGHTA and CDR2 FQGNSA. This CDR3 region has 16 residues. CDR3: CASSRELPGVGSPLHF. The CDR3, as DNA: TGTGCCAGCAGCCGCGAACTCCCAGGGGTTGGTTCACCCCTCCACTTT.

The chain recombines TRBV4-3 with TRBJ1-1; no clear D. CDR1 is LGHNA, CDR2 YSLEER, per germline. This CDR3 has 15 amino acids. Deletions cut 4 bases from V and 0 bases from J, with 12 bases between. The CDR3 nucleotides are TGCGCCAGCAGCCGGCAGACACATCTGAACACTGAAGCTTTCTTT. It yields the protein CASSRQTHLNTEAFF.

The chain carries TRBV5-1 and TRBJ1-1; D call uncertain. The CDR3 runs 15 residues. Germline V gene lookup returns CDR1 SGHRS and CDR2 YFSETQ. Trimming pared 3 bases from V and 2 bases from J, leaving 14 bases between. The CDR3 bases are TGCGCCAGCAGCTCCGACGGCCCAGGCAACACTGAAGCTTTCTTT. It is translated as CASSSDGPGNTEAFF. The full variable domain, with the rest looked up from reference TRBV5-1 and TRBJ1-1, is KAGVTQTPRYLIKTRGQQVTLSCSPISGHRSVSWYQQTPGQGLQFLFEYFSETQRNKGNFPGRFSGRQFSNSRSEMNVSTLELGDSALYLCASSSDGPGNTEAFFGQGTRLTVV.

This clonotype was detected many times. J is TRBJ2-1 and V is TRBV20-1; 8 bases are a match to TRBD2. CDR1 DFQATT and CDR2 SNEGSKA come from the germline V gene (reference sequence). The CDR3 extends over 16 amino acids. The V gene end was trimmed by 2 bases and the J gene end by 7 bases; junction bases not matched to a gene: 13. The CDR3 bases are TGCAGTGCTAGACCGCCCCCGGGGGGGCCAGGTAATGAGCAGTTCTTC. Translated: CSARPPPGGPGNEQFF.

This chain uses TRBV10-3 with TRBJ1-1, with 7 nucleotides matching TRBD1. CDR3 length equals 15 residues. V shed 4 bases, J shed 0 bases, and the junction held 5 bases outside the gene matches. Germline CDR1 ENHRY, CDR2 SYGVKD. The DNA of the CDR3 is TGTGCCATCAGTGCAATACAGGGGATGAACACTGAAGCTTTCTTT. Its protein is CAISAIQGMNTEAFF.

V is TRBV28 and J is TRBJ1-2, with 9 positions matching TRBD1. Germline assignment: CDR1 MDHEN and CDR2 SYDVKM. The CDR3 consists of 18 residues. The ends lost 5 bases at V and 2 bases at J; junction bases unmatched: 15. The CDR3: CASSTRRSRDRENYGYTF. Written as DNA, the CDR3 is TGTGCCAGCAGTACTCGAAGATCCCGGGACAGGGAAAACTATGGCTACACCTTC.

In this sample, this clonotype turned up a few times. The chain uses TRBV6-2 or TRBV6-3 and TRBJ2-5; D is unclear. V was pared by 0 bases and J by 3 bases, with 8 bases between. CDR3 length: 14 amino acids. Germline loops: CDR1 MNHEY, CDR2 SVGEGT. The CDR3 here is CASSYSIPKETQYF. The DNA for the CDR3 is TGTGCCAGCAGTTACTCTATACCTAAAGAGACCCAGTACTTC.

The genes are TRBV20-1 and TRBJ2-1; 10 bases agree with TRBD2. V trimming: 0 bases; J trimming: 7 bases; junction bases outside the gene matches: 3. The CDR3 runs to 14 residues. Germline V gene lookup returns CDR1 DFQATT and CDR2 SNEGSKA (reference sequence). CDR3 protein: CSAREGGLANEQFF. The CDR3 bases are TGCAGTGCTAGAGAAGGGGGACTAGCGAATGAGCAGTTCTTC.

In this sample, this clonotype turned up a few times. The genes are TRBV4-2 and TRBJ2-1; TRBD2 agrees at 7 bases. Germline V gene data show CDR1 as LGHNA and CDR2 as YNFKEQ. The CDR3 loop spans 15 amino acids. V dropped 6 bases and J dropped 4; count of bases not matched to a gene: 9. The DNA for the CDR3 is TGTGCCAGCAGGGTGGACCGGGGGGATTACAATGAGCAGTTCTTC. Translation: CASRVDRGDYNEQFF.

This clonotype showed up just a few times. The chain links TRBV14 to TRBJ2-3, with 9 bases that match TRBD2. Per the germline V gene, CDR1 is SGHDN and CDR2 is FVKESK. Germline trimming cut 5 bases from V and 0 bases from J; bases unmatched to any gene: 9. CDR3 size: 17 residues. CDR3 coding DNA: TGTGCCAGCAGCTTACAGAGCGGGGGGCCGAGCACAGATACGCAGTATTTT. This codes for CASSLQSGGPSTDTQYF.

This clonotype was observed many times. The J gene is TRBJ1-5, the V gene TRBV29-1; 9 bases match TRBD1. With V trimmed by 6 bases and J by 6 bases, 6 bases remained unmatched. Germline CDR1 and CDR2: SQVTM and ANQGSEA. The CDR3 is made up of 13 amino acids. The CDR3 region is CSVGTGGTQPQHF. The CDR3 coding sequence is TGCAGCGTGGGTACAGGGGGCACTCAGCCCCAGCATTTT. The whole variable domain, remainder taken from reference TRBV29-1 and TRBJ1-5, is SAVISQKPSRDICQRGTSLTIQCQVDSQVTMMFWYRQQPGQSLTLIATANQGSEATYESGFVIDKFPISRPNLTFSTLTVSNMSPEDSSIYLCSVGTGGTQPQHFGDGTRLSIL.

At least ten counts were recorded for this clonotype. The chain uses TRBV28 and TRBJ2-7; D is unresolved. CDR1 and CDR2 from the germline V gene are MDHEN and SYDVKM. V was cut by 3 bases and J by 3 bases, with 3 bases left in between. The CDR3 is made up of 11 amino acids. The CDR3 here is CASSLRYEQYF. CDR3 in DNA: TGTGCCAGCAGTTTGCGCTACGAGCAGTACTTC.

V and J are TRBV20-1 and TRBJ2-5; D gene unclear. Per germline, CDR1 DFQATT and CDR2 SNEGSKA (reference sequence). Trimming took off 6 bases at V and 0 bases at J, with 17 bases between the two ends. The CDR3 is 15 residues long. The CDR3 DNA sequence: TGCAGTGCACCAAGGGCTTCCGGCTACCAAGAGACCCAGTACTTC. Translating gives CSAPRASGYQETQYF.

Many counts were recorded for this clonotype. One end of the junction does not line up with germline, which may come from a read error. The V gene is TRBV4-3, the J gene TRBJ2-3; D ambiguous. The CDR3 has 14 amino acids. Germline V gene lookup returns CDR1 LGHNA and CDR2 YSLEER. The CDR3 DNA is TGTGCCAGCAGCCAAGAGCCGGGCACAGATACGCAGTATTTT. Its translation: CASSQEPGTDTQYF.

This clonotype has only a few counts. The chain carries TRBV27 and TRBJ2-7; D ambiguous. With 5 bases removed from V and 6 bases from J, the gap between germline ends came to 14 bases. The CDR3 is 13 residues long. CDR1 is MNHEY and CDR2 is SMNVEV in the germline V gene (reference sequence). The CDR3 is CASSVVIGLEQYF. The CDR3 DNA is TGTGCCAGCAGTGTGGTAATAGGGCTCGAGCAGTACTTC.

The chain is built from TRBV7-2 and TRBJ2-7, with D perhaps matching TRBD2 (6 bases). The tail of the sequence fits TRBJ2-5 better, so the J call may be wrong. CDR3 length: 17 residues. Germline lookup yields CDR1 SGHTA and CDR2 FQGNSA. The CDR3 region has the DNA TGTGCCAGCAGCTTAGCGCTGGGTAACGGGAGTGGAGAGACCCAGTACTTC. Its protein product is CASSLALGNGSGETQYF.

J is TRBJ2-7 and V is TRBV6-2 or TRBV6-3, with D possibly matching TRBD2 (6 bases). The CDR3 length is 14 residues. V shed 2 bases and J shed 3 bases, with 11 bases lying between them. Germline values: CDR1 MNHEY, CDR2 SVGEGT. CDR3 sequence (DNA): TGTGCCAGCAGTTACGGGGGACTGCTCTACGAGCAGTACTTC. Translated: CASSYGGLLYEQYF.

This clonotype was seen many times. A much larger clone lies one base from this, so it may be a read error. The chain combines TRBV6-5 with TRBJ2-5, with a possible D match to TRBD1 (6 bases). The ends were cut back, 7 bases at V and 11 bases at J, with 14 bases in the middle. CDR3 length: 11 amino acids. CDR1 and CDR2 (germline): MNHEY, SVGAGI. The CDR3 DNA is TGTGCCAGCAAAAAGGGACAAGTTCAGTACTTC. Its protein product is CASKKGQVQYF.

This clonotype was seen once. The chain is built from TRBV20-1 and TRBJ2-4; weak D call: TRBD2 (6 bases). The closer fit of TRBJ2-7 to the DNA end suggests the J call may be wrong. Germline CDR1 reads DFQATT; CDR2 reads SNEGSKA (reference sequence). CDR3 length: 15 residues. The CDR3 bases are TGCAGTGCTAGAGGCGGGGAGGACAACCACTACGAGCAGTACTTC. Protein product: CSARGGEDNHYEQYF.

The chain employs TRBV2 and TRBJ2-7, with D possibly TRBD2 on 5 matching bases. V shed 2 bases and J shed 0 bases, with 8 bases lying between them. Germline CDR1 and CDR2: SNHLY and FYNNEI. The CDR3 totals 14 residues. CDR3 sequence: CASSEREGSYEQYF. CDR3 bases: TGTGCCAGCAGTGAACGGGAAGGCTCCTACGAGCAGTACTTC.

This clonotype was seen a few times. The gene calls are TRBV9 and TRBJ2-1; maybe TRBD1 (6 bases). The CDR3 covers 14 residues. Germline values: CDR1 SGDLS, CDR2 YYNGEE. V dropped 3 bases and J dropped 15 bases, with 22 bases sitting between them. The CDR3 reads CASSAQTGALGLFF. CDR3 DNA: TGTGCCAGCAGCGCACAGACAGGCGCCCTCGGTTTGTTCTTC.

The genes are TRBV5-8 and TRBJ2-3, with 7 bases lining up with TRBD1. Germline-derived CDR1 and CDR2 are SGHTS and YDEGEE. Germline trimming cut 4 bases from V and 3 bases from J; bases unmatched to any gene: 11. The CDR3 sequence is 16 residues long. The CDR3 DNA sequence: TGTGCCAGCAGCGCCTCTTTGACAGGGATGACAGATACGCAGTATTTT. It codes for CASSASLTGMTDTQYF.

This clonotype was picked up many times. The rearrangement uses TRBV7-2 and TRBJ2-7; weak D call: TRBD2 (6 bases). Germline CDR1 is SGHTA and CDR2 is FQGNSA. The CDR3 has 15 amino acids. V lost 5 bases to trimming and J lost 5 bases, with 19 bases between them. CDR3 DNA sequence: TGTGCCAGCAGCCCAGTGCGCGGGATGGCCGACGAGCAGTACTTC. It encodes CASSPVRGMADEQYF.

In this sample, this clonotype turned up a few times. The chain uses TRBV25-1 and TRBJ1-1; D possibly corresponds to TRBD1 (6 bases). The V end was cut by 5 bases, the J end by 4 bases, with 14 bases between. Looked up from germline, CDR1 is MGHDK and CDR2 is SYGVNS. The CDR3 is 14 residues long. The CDR3 loop reads CASSNQGWGTEAFF. The CDR3 region has the DNA TGTGCCAGCAGTAACCAGGGGTGGGGCACTGAAGCTTTCTTT.

V gene TRBV29-1 combines with J gene TRBJ2-7; TRBD1 matches at 8 bases. The germline V gene encodes CDR1 SQVTM and CDR2 ANQGSEA. This CDR3 comprises 13 residues. Trimming removed 6 bases from V and 3 bases from J; junction bases left unmatched: 7. CDR3 sequence reads: CSVRQGRIYEQYF. The DNA of the CDR3 is TGCAGCGTCAGACAGGGGAGAATCTACGAGCAGTACTTC.